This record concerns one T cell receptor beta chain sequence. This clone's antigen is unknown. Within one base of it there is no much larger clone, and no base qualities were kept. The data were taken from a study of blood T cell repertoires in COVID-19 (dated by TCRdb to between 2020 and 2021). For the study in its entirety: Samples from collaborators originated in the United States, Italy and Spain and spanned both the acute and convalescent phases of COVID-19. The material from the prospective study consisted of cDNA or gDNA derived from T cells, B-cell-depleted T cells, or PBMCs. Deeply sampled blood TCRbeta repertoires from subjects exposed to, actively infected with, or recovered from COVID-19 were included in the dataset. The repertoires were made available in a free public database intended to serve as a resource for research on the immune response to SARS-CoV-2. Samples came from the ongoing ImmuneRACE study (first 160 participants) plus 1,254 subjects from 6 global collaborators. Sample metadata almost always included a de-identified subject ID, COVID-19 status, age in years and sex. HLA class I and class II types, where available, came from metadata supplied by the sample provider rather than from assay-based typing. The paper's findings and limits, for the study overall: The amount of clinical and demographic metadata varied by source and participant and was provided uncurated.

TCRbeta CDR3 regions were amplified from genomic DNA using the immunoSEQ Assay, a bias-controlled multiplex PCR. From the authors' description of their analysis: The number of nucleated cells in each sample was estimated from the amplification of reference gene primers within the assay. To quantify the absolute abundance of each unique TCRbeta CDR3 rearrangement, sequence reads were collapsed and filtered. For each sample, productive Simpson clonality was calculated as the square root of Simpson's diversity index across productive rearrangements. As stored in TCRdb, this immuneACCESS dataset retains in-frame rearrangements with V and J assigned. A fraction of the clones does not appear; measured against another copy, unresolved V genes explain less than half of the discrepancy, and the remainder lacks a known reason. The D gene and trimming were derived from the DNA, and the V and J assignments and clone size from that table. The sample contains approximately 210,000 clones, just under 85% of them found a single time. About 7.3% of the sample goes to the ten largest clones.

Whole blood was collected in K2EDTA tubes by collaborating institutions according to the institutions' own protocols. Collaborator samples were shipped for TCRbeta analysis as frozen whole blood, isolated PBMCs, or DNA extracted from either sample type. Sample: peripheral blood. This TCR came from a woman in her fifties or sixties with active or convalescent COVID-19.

The sequenced DNA: TGTGCCAGCAGCCAAGGACCCCTGGGGGCGGGCTACACCTTC. Protein translation: CASSQGPLGAGYTF. The rearrangement joined TRBV3-1 (or the pseudogene TRBV3-2) to TRBJ1-2, and the D gene may be TRBD1, 6 bases matching. V is clipped by 1 base and J by 8 bases, and the sequence between their germline boundaries is 14 bases long. Counted from cysteine to phenylalanine, this CDR3 has 14 amino acids. CDR3 DNA is the only sequence kept; it has 42 bases, read in frame from the first base. CDR1 and CDR2 are read off the germline V gene (reference sequence) as LGHDT and YNNKEL.